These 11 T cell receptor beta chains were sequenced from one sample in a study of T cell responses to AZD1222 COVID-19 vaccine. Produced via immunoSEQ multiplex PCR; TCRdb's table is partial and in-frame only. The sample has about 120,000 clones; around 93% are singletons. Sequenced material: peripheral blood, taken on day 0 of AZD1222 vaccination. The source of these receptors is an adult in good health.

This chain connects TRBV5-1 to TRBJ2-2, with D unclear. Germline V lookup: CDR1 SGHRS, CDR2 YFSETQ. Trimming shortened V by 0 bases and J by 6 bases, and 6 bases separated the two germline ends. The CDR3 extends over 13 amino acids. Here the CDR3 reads CASSLGAAGELFF. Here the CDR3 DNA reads TGCGCCAGCAGCTTGGGGGCGGCCGGGGAGCTGTTTTTT.

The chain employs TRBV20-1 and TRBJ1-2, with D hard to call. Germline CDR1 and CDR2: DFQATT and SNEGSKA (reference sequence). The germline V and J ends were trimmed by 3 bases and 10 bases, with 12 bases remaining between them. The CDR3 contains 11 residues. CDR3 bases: TGCAGTGCTAGCGGGCAGGCCGACTACACCTTC. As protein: CSASGQADYTF.

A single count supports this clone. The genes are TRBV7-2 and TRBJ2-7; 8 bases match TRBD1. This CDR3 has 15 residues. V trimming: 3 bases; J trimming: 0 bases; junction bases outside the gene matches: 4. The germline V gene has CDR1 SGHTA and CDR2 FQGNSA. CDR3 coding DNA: TGTGCCAGCAGCTTGGGACAGGCGGGCTCCTACGAGCAGTACTTC. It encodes CASSLGQAGSYEQYF.

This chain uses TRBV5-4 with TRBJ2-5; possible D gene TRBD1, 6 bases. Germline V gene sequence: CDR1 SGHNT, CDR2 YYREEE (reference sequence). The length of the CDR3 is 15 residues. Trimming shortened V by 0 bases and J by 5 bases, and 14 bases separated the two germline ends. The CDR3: CASSLGGTGQETQYF. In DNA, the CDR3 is TGTGCCAGCAGCTTGGGGGGAACAGGGCAGGAGACCCAGTACTTC.

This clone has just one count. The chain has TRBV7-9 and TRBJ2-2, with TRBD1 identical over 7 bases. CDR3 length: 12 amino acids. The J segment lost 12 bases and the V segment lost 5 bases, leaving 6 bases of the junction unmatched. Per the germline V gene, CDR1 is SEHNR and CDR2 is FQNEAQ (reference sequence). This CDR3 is CASSVTGSQLFF. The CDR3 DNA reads TGTGCCAGCAGCGTGACAGGGTCGCAGCTGTTTTTT.

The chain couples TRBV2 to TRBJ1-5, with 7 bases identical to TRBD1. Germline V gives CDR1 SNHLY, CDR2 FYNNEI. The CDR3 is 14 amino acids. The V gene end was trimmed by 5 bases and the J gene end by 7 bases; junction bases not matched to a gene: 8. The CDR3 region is CASSSGGVGQPQHF. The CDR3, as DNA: TGTGCCAGCAGTTCAGGGGGTGTCGGGCAGCCCCAGCATTTT.

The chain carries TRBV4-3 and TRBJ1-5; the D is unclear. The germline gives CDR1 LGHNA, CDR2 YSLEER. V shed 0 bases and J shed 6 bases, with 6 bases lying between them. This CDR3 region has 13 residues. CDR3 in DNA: TGCGCCAGCAGCCAAGATCTGAGTCAGCCCCAGCATTTT. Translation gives CASSQDLSQPQHF.

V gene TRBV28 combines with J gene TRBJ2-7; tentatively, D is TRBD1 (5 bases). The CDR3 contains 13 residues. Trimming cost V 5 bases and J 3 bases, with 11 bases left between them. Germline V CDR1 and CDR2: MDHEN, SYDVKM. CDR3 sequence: CASSPSDSYEQYF. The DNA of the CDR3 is TGTGCCAGCAGTCCCTCCGACAGCTACGAGCAGTACTTC.

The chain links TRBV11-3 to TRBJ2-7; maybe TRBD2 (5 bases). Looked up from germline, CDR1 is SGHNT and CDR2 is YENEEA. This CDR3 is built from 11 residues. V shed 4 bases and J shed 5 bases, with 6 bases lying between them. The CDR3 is CASSSGNEQYF. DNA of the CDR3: TGTGCCAGCAGCTCGGGAAACGAGCAGTACTTC. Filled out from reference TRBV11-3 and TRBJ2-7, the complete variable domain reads EAGVVQSPRYKIIEKKQPVAFWCNPISGHNTLYWYLQNLGQGPELLIRYENEEAVDDSQLPKDRFSAERLKGVDSTLKIQPAELGDSAVYLCASSSGNEQYFGPGTRLTVT.

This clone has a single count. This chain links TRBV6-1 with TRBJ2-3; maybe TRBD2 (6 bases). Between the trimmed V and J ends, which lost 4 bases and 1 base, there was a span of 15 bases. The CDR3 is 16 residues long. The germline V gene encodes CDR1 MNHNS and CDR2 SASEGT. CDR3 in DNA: TGTGCCAGCAGTGCTCTGGGGGAGGAGGGCACAGATACGCAGTATTTT. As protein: CASSALGEEGTDTQYF.

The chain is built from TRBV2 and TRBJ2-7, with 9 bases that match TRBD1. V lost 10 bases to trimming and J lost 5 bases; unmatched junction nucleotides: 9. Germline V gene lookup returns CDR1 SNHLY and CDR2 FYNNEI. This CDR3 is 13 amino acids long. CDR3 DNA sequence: TGTGCCACCCCGGGACAGGGTCCCCACGAGCAGTACTTC. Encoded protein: CATPGQGPHEQYF.